This T cell receptor beta chain was identified in a study of shared clonotypes between healthy human individuals. Study details: The study enrolled a couple of women and a few men aged 18 to 49. Study-wide results and caveats: Naive subsets usually exceeded memory subsets in estimated richness. Generation probabilities were higher for clonotypes shared across all four sorted-subset donors than for unshared ones.

TCRdb's table, derived via immunoSEQ multiplex PCR, lists solely in-frame clones and lacks some. The sample lists about 2.2 million clones, more than 85% occurring once. Naive CD8 cells lacked CD45RO and underwent positive selection for CCR7, leaving out terminally differentiated effector memory CD45RA+ cells. Remarks on this clone: The antigen is not known.

J gave up 6 bases and V 9 bases, and 7 bases lay outside the gene matches. CDR1 and CDR2 from the germline V gene are LNHDA and SQIVND (reference sequence). This CDR3 is 15 amino acids long. The source of this sequence is a man aged 18 to 30 in good health. Some clones in this sample may be carry-over from other donors' samples. The chain has TRBV19 and TRBJ2-2; 13 nucleotides agree with TRBD2. Sequencing input: naive CD8+ T cells from PBMCs. The CDR3 DNA reads as TGTGCCAGCCGGACTAGCGGGAGTATGTCCGGGGAGCTGTTTTTT. Translation gives CASRTSGSMSGELFF.